The source of this T cell receptor beta chain is a study of blood T cell repertoires in COVID-19 (dated by TCRdb to the early 2020s). As for the study more broadly: The collaborator samples originated in the United States, Italy and Spain and spanned the acute and convalescent phases of COVID-19. The prospective study material was composed of cDNA or gDNA derived from T cells, B-cell-depleted T cells, or PBMCs. The dataset comprised deeply sampled blood TCRbeta repertoires from subjects exposed to, actively infected with, or recovered from COVID-19. A freely available public database, intended as a resource for researchers studying the immune response to SARS-CoV-2, is where the repertoires were released. Samples were obtained from the ongoing ImmuneRACE study (first 160 participants) and from roughly 1,300 subjects provided by 6 global collaborators. The sample metadata nearly always contained a de-identified subject ID, COVID-19 status, age in years and sex. Where available, HLA class I and class II types were obtained from metadata supplied by the sample provider rather than from assay-based typing. Broader findings and caveats from the paper: How much clinical and demographic metadata was included differed by source and by participant, and the metadata was provided uncurated.

Whole blood was collected in K2EDTA tubes by collaborating institutions according to the institutions' own protocols. For TCRbeta analysis, collaborator samples were shipped as frozen whole blood, as isolated PBMCs, or as DNA extracted from either sample type. To note about this clone: No cognate antigen has been identified for it. Base quality data are lacking; no much larger clone is found one base away.

TCRbeta CDR3 regions were amplified from genomic DNA using the immunoSEQ Assay, a bias-controlled multiplex PCR. The original pipeline was this. Within the assay, amplification of reference gene primers was used to estimate how many nucleated cells each sample contained. To quantify the absolute abundance of each unique TCRbeta CDR3 rearrangement, sequence reads were collapsed and filtered. For each sample, productive Simpson clonality was calculated as the square root of Simpson's diversity index across productive rearrangements. The clones in this table, taken by TCRdb from immuneACCESS, are in-frame only. Not every clone is retained; where verified, under half of the shortfall comes from an unresolved V gene, and the cause of the rest is unknown. Clone size and V and J calls were adopted from that table, with D and trimming inferred from the DNA. The sample table records about 250,000 clones; around four fifths of these occur just once. Around 6.4% of the sample is taken by the ten largest.

The CDR3 runs 15 amino acids, cysteine and phenylalanine included. Only CDR3 DNA remains: 45 bases, in frame from the first base. V ends up 2 bases short and J 4 bases short, with an unmatched junction base count of 4. CDR1 LGHDT and CDR2 YNNKEL are derived from the germline V gene (reference sequence). The clonotype was recovered from a woman aged 55-70 years with active or convalescent COVID-19. The sample consisted of peripheral blood. The chain is made from TRBV3-1 (or the pseudogene TRBV3-2) and TRBJ2-7, and TRBD2 aligns with 11 junction nucleotides. CDR3 protein: CASSQYLAGGYEQYF. The DNA sequence reads TGTGCCAGCAGCCAATACTTAGCGGGAGGGTACGAGCAGTACTTC.